Listed below are T cell receptor beta chains from one sample, sequenced in a study of blood T cell repertoires in COVID-19. The data were produced by immunoSEQ multiplex PCR, yet TCRdb's version contains in-frame clones alone and is incomplete. The repertoire consists of 90,000 to 110,000 clones, with roughly 83% occurring once and the leading ten covering about 20%. Specimen: peripheral blood. Source of these receptors: a woman aged 55-69 years with acute or convalescent COVID-19. The CDR3 runs from the conserved cysteine through the conserved F or W. A D gene is named only where the DNA matches it firmly. Where a row states a size, it is once, few, many or the class of an expanded clone; other rows omit it.

v_gene: TRBV18; abundance: .; j_gene: TRBJ2-7; d_gene: TRBD1; CDR3nt: TGTGCCAGCTCACCACGGACAGGGGCCGGAGAGCAGTACTTC; CDR3aa: CASSPRTGAGEQYF
v_gene: TRBV3-1/TRBV3-2; abundance: once; j_gene: TRBJ2-7; d_gene: TRBD1; CDR3nt: TGTGCCAGCAGCCGAGGACAGGGCTACGAGCAGTACTTC; CDR3aa: CASSRGQGYEQYF
v_gene: TRBV28; abundance: .; j_gene: TRBJ2-5; d_gene: TRBD2; CDR3nt: TGTGCCAGCAGTCCCCTCCCGGGACTAGTCTCCCGAGAGACCCAGTACTTC; CDR3aa: CASSPLPGLVSRETQYF
v_gene: TRBV10-3; abundance: .; j_gene: TRBJ2-1; d_gene: .; CDR3nt: TGTGCCATCAGTGTCACTTCGGAGGTGCGGATAATGCAGTTCTTC; CDR3aa: CAISVTSEVRIMQFF
v_gene: TRBV28; abundance: .; j_gene: TRBJ2-3; d_gene: .; CDR3nt: TGTGCCAGCAGCCTCTCGGGACAAACTACTCGCACAGATACGCAGTATTTT; CDR3aa: CASSLSGQTTRTDTQYF
v_gene: TRBV18; abundance: .; j_gene: TRBJ1-6; d_gene: .; CDR3nt: TGTGCCAGCTCACACAACGACAGAGGCTGGGATTCACCCCTCCACTTT; CDR3aa: CASSHNDRGWDSPLHF
v_gene: TRBV6-2/TRBV6-3; abundance: .; j_gene: TRBJ2-1; d_gene: TRBD2; CDR3nt: TGTGCCAGCAGTGCCGCCTTGGCGGGGGCCTACAATGAGCAGTTCTTC; CDR3aa: CASSAALAGAYNEQFF
v_gene: TRBV9; abundance: .; j_gene: TRBJ2-2; d_gene: TRBD1; CDR3nt: TGTGCCAGCAGCCCAGGGACAGTCAACACCGGGGAGCTGTTTTTT; CDR3aa: CASSPGTVNTGELFF
v_gene: TRBV19; abundance: .; j_gene: TRBJ2-1; d_gene: TRBD2; CDR3nt: TGTGCCAGTAGCCCCCCCGGACTAGCTGGCTATGAGCAGTTCTTC; CDR3aa: CASSPPGLAGYEQFF
v_gene: TRBV7-9; abundance: few; j_gene: TRBJ2-2; d_gene: TRBD1; CDR3nt: TGTGCCAGCAGCTTTCAGGGGGCATACACCGGGGAGCTGTTTTTT; CDR3aa: CASSFQGAYTGELFF
v_gene: TRBV6-2/TRBV6-3; abundance: .; j_gene: TRBJ2-7; d_gene: .; CDR3nt: TGTGCCAGCAGTGCCCGCGGGATGGGGACCTACGAGCAGTACTTC; CDR3aa: CASSARGMGTYEQYF
v_gene: TRBV28; abundance: .; j_gene: TRBJ1-1; d_gene: .; CDR3nt: TGTGCCAGCAGTCCGGGACACTTGAACACTGAAGCTTTCTTT; CDR3aa: CASSPGHLNTEAFF
v_gene: TRBV7-8; abundance: .; j_gene: TRBJ1-2; d_gene: TRBD1; CDR3nt: TGTGCCAGCAGCGGGGACAGTTTCTATGGCTACACCTTC; CDR3aa: CASSGDSFYGYTF
v_gene: TRBV6-6; abundance: .; j_gene: TRBJ1-1; d_gene: .; CDR3nt: TGTGCCAGCAGCCTTGAAGCTTTCTTT; CDR3aa: CASSLEAFF
v_gene: TRBV7-9; abundance: .; j_gene: TRBJ1-2; d_gene: TRBD1; CDR3nt: TGTGCCAGCAGCTCGGGACAGGCCAGCCACCTCTATGGCTACACCTTC; CDR3aa: CASSSGQASHLYGYTF
v_gene: TRBV7-9; abundance: .; j_gene: TRBJ2-1; d_gene: TRBD2; CDR3nt: TGTGCCAGCAGCCCCGCGGGGGTGAATGAGCAGTTCTTC; CDR3aa: CASSPAGVNEQFF
v_gene: TRBV5-1; abundance: once; j_gene: TRBJ2-5; d_gene: .; CDR3nt: TGCGCCAGCACCCTAGGAGGGGATACCTCCCCCCAGTACTTC; CDR3aa: CASTLGGDTSPQYF
v_gene: TRBV7-3; abundance: .; j_gene: TRBJ1-1; d_gene: .; CDR3nt: TGTGCCAGCAGCTTCATCAGGGTGGGGAACACTGAAGCTTTCTTT; CDR3aa: CASSFIRVGNTEAFF
v_gene: TRBV28; abundance: .; j_gene: TRBJ1-5; d_gene: .; CDR3nt: TGTGCCAGCACCCATTGGTGGACAGACAATCAGCCCCAGCATTTT; CDR3aa: CASTHWWTDNQPQHF
v_gene: TRBV27; abundance: .; j_gene: TRBJ1-1; d_gene: .; CDR3nt: TGTGCCAGCAGGGCAAGGGGTATCCCGAACACTGAAGCTTTCTTT; CDR3aa: CASRARGIPNTEAFF
v_gene: TRBV10-3; abundance: .; j_gene: TRBJ2-7; d_gene: .; CDR3nt: TGTGCCATCAGTGAGAGGCTAGCAGGCTACGAGCAGTACTTC; CDR3aa: CAISERLAGYEQYF
v_gene: TRBV24-1; abundance: few; j_gene: TRBJ1-1; d_gene: .; CDR3nt: TGTGCCACCAGGGGGGGGAACACTGAAGCTTTCTTT; CDR3aa: CATRGGNTEAFF
v_gene: TRBV19; abundance: .; j_gene: TRBJ2-1; d_gene: TRBD1; CDR3nt: TGTGCCAGTGCCACGGACAGGGGCAATGAGCAGTTCTTC; CDR3aa: CASATDRGNEQFF
v_gene: TRBV7-2; abundance: .; j_gene: TRBJ1-2; d_gene: TRBD1; CDR3nt: TGTGCCAGCACCGGACAGGGCCCAAGGGGCTACACCTTC; CDR3aa: CASTGQGPRGYTF
v_gene: TRBV7-2; abundance: once; j_gene: TRBJ2-6; d_gene: .; CDR3nt: TGTGCCAGCAGCTTAGCACGGGTCTCTGGGGCCAACGTCCTGACTTTC; CDR3aa: CASSLARVSGANVLTF
v_gene: TRBV24-1; abundance: .; j_gene: TRBJ1-4; d_gene: TRBD1; CDR3nt: TGTGCCACCAGTGATTCCCGGGGACAGGATAATGAAAAACTGTTTTTT; CDR3aa: CATSDSRGQDNEKLFF
v_gene: TRBV6-5; abundance: .; j_gene: TRBJ1-1; d_gene: .; CDR3nt: TGTGCCGGCTGGGGCGGGAACACTGAAGCTTTCTTT; CDR3aa: CAGWGGNTEAFF
v_gene: TRBV28; abundance: few; j_gene: TRBJ2-1; d_gene: .; CDR3nt: TGTGCCAGCAGTTCCCAAACTAATGAGCAGTTCTTC; CDR3aa: CASSSQTNEQFF
v_gene: TRBV11-2; abundance: .; j_gene: TRBJ2-1; d_gene: .; CDR3nt: TGTGCCAGCAGCTCCCCCAGTGCCGAGCAGTTCTTC; CDR3aa: CASSSPSAEQFF
v_gene: TRBV7-9; abundance: once; j_gene: TRBJ2-1; d_gene: TRBD1; CDR3nt: TGTGCCAGCAGCTTTCGGGACAGGGTAAGCCTGCCGTCCTACAATGAGCAGTTCTTC; CDR3aa: CASSFRDRVSLPSYNEQFF
v_gene: TRBV6-2/TRBV6-3; abundance: .; j_gene: TRBJ2-7; d_gene: .; CDR3nt: TGTGCCAGCAGTTACGGGCTAAGGGGTTACGAGCAGTACTTC; CDR3aa: CASSYGLRGYEQYF
v_gene: TRBV12-3/TRBV12-4; abundance: .; j_gene: TRBJ1-2; d_gene: .; CDR3nt: TGTGCCGTCGGCAGGCTGTTGGGCTACACCTTC; CDR3aa: CAVGRLLGYTF
v_gene: TRBV10-2; abundance: .; j_gene: TRBJ2-2; d_gene: .; CDR3nt: TGCGCCAGCAAAAAACAGGGTGGTACCGGGGAGCTGTTTTTT; CDR3aa: CASKKQGGTGELFF
v_gene: TRBV30; abundance: .; j_gene: TRBJ1-6; d_gene: TRBD1; CDR3nt: TGTGCCTGGAGGGGACAGGGGGTTTCACCCCTCCACTTT; CDR3aa: CAWRGQGVSPLHF
v_gene: TRBV27; abundance: .; j_gene: TRBJ2-4; d_gene: .; CDR3nt: TGTGCCAGCAGTTCAATTAGGGGAGGAAACATTCAGTACTTC; CDR3aa: CASSSIRGGNIQYF
v_gene: TRBV7-7; abundance: .; j_gene: TRBJ2-5; d_gene: TRBD1; CDR3nt: TGTGCTAGCAGCTTATCCCACAGGGGTCAGGAGACCCAGTACTTC; CDR3aa: CASSLSHRGQETQYF
v_gene: TRBV28; abundance: .; j_gene: TRBJ2-7; d_gene: TRBD2; CDR3nt: TGTGCCAGCAGTTTACTGGGGACTAGCGCGTCCTACGAGCAGTACTTC; CDR3aa: CASSLLGTSASYEQYF
v_gene: TRBV7-9; abundance: .; j_gene: TRBJ2-7; d_gene: .; CDR3nt: TGTGCCAGTAAATTTGACAGGGAGGACTACGAGCAGTACTTC; CDR3aa: CASKFDREDYEQYF
v_gene: TRBV25-1; abundance: .; j_gene: TRBJ1-3; d_gene: .; CDR3nt: TGTGCCAGCAGTGACACGGGTTCGTCGGGAAACACCATATATTTT; CDR3aa: CASSDTGSSGNTIYF
v_gene: TRBV12-3/TRBV12-4; abundance: .; j_gene: TRBJ1-2; d_gene: .; CDR3nt: TGTGCCAGCAGTTTAGCAGGGAGGGGCTACACCTTC; CDR3aa: CASSLAGRGYTF
v_gene: TRBV4-1; abundance: .; j_gene: TRBJ2-5; d_gene: .; CDR3nt: TGCGCCAGCAGCCAAGGGGGGGATGAGGAGACCCAGTACTTC; CDR3aa: CASSQGGDEETQYF
v_gene: TRBV4-1; abundance: .; j_gene: TRBJ1-4; d_gene: .; CDR3nt: TGCGCCAGCAGCCGTCCCGATGAAAAACTGTTTTTT; CDR3aa: CASSRPDEKLFF
v_gene: TRBV15; abundance: .; j_gene: TRBJ2-7; d_gene: TRBD1; CDR3nt: TGTGCCACCAGCAGAGGTGGGACAGGAAACTACGAGCAGTACTTC; CDR3aa: CATSRGGTGNYEQYF
v_gene: TRBV18; abundance: .; j_gene: TRBJ2-6; d_gene: .; CDR3nt: TGTGCCAGCTCACCAGTGGTTATGAGGTCTGGGGCCAACGTCCTGACTTTC; CDR3aa: CASSPVVMRSGANVLTF
v_gene: TRBV3-1/TRBV3-2; abundance: .; j_gene: TRBJ1-3; d_gene: .; CDR3nt: TGTGCCAGCGCGTACTCTGGAAACACCATATATTTT; CDR3aa: CASAYSGNTIYF